This T cell receptor beta chain is from a study of T cells in Graves' hyperthyroidism and ophthalmopathy. This clonotype was found many times. Clinical symptoms, serum thyroxine and TRAb, thyroid ultrasound and orbital computed tomography were used for the diagnoses. The CDR3 regions of TCR beta were amplified from RNA transcripts. The HTBI primer set was used in a first-round RT-PCR of the TCR CDR3. TCRdb ran MiXCR on the multiplex PCR reads and lists one entry per CDR3 protein. There are roughly 500,000 distinct CDR3 sequences in the sample; 40% to 50% occur only once, and about 43% lies in the top ten. The CDR3 is made up of 11 amino acids. The V gene's germline CDR1 is DFQATT and CDR2 SNEGSKA (reference sequence). Trimming stripped 2 bases from V and 5 bases from J, with 5 bases between.

Material: peripheral blood or thyroid tissue (not recorded which). The TCR was taken from an adult woman with Graves' disease, either hyperthyroidism or ophthalmopathy (not recorded which). The chain joins TRBV20-1 to TRBJ2-3; unclear D gene. The CDR3 DNA is TGCAGTGCTAGAACGGGAGATACGCAGTATTTT. Translation gives CSARTGDTQYF.